This paragraph covers one TCR beta chain sequence. Antigen unknown. This record comes from a study of T-cell reconstitution after alpha-beta-depleted transplantation in children. V lost 1 base to trimming and J lost 3 bases; unmatched junction nucleotides: 4. CDR1 SGHRS and CDR2 YFSETQ come from the germline V gene. This CDR3 has 15 residues. Unique molecular identifiers were used in preparing the TCRbeta library. TCRdb used MiXCR to reprocess the PCR reads, holding one entry per CDR3 protein. The sample holds fewer than 750,000 distinct CDR3 sequences; 25% to 30% are singletons and the top ten take under 45%. Points from the study as a whole: Expanded graft clones, several hundred of them, were reportedly the source of alpha-beta T cells about two months after transplant. At day 60, the high TCRbeta diversity found in some patients originated from recipient T cells and thymic progenitors that had survived.

The J gene is TRBJ2-1, the V gene TRBV5-1; 7 nucleotides agree with TRBD1. The sample consisted of PBMCs, taken before TCRalphabeta/CD19-depleted stem cell transplant. The sequence was obtained from a boy younger than two with Wiskott-Aldrich syndrome, due to receive a stem cell transplant. The CDR3 loop reads CASSLTGVYYNEQFF. Written as DNA, the CDR3 is TGCGCCAGCAGCTTGACAGGGGTATACTACAATGAGCAGTTCTTC.